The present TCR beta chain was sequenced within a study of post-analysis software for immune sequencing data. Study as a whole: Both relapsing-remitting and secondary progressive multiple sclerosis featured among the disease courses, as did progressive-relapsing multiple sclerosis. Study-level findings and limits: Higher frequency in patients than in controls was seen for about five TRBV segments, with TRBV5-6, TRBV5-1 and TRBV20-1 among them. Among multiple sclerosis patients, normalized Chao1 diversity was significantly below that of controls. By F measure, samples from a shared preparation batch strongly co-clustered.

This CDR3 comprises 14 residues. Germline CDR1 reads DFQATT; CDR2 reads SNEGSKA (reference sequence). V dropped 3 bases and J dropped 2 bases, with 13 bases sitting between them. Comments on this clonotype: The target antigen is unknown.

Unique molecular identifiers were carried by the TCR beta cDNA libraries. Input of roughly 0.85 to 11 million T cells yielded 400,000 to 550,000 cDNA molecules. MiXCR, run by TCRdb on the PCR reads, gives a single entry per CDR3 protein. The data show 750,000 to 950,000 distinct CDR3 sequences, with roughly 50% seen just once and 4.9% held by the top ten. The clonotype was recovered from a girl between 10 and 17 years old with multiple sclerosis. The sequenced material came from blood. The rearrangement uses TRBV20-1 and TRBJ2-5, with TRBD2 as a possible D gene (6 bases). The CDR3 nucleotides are TGCAGTGCTAGCCGGGACTGGCTACAAGAGACCCAGTACTTC. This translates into CSASRDWLQETQYF.